This is a list of T cell receptor beta chains from one sample in a study of blood T cell repertoires in COVID-19. Assay: immunoSEQ multiplex PCR; the TCRdb copy retains only in-frame clones and omits some. In the table there are 250,000 to 350,000 clones, roughly 89% of which are singletons. The sample taken for sequencing was peripheral blood. Every receptor here comes from a woman aged 40 to 55 who had recovered from COVID-19. Both conserved end residues are part of each CDR3. D genes are given only for firm matches. Some rows have no size entry. The others give once, few or many, or a class for an expanded clone.

CDR3 protein,CDR3 DNA,clone size,J gene,D gene,V gene
CASSSGLAGPGDTQYF,TGTGCCAGCAGCTCGGGACTAGCGGGACCTGGCGATACGCAGTATTTT,.,TRBJ2-3,TRBD2,TRBV7-3
CARRSGTIYF,TGTGCCAGGCGGAGCGGCACCATATATTTT,once,TRBJ1-3,.,TRBV6-5
CAISEGLAGVGYQETQYF,TGTGCCATCAGTGAGGGACTAGCGGGAGTTGGGTACCAAGAGACCCAGTACTTC,.,TRBJ2-5,TRBD2,TRBV10-3
CASSLQETQYF,TGTGCCAGCAGCCTACAAGAGACCCAGTACTTC,once,TRBJ2-5,.,TRBV11-2
CASSLDGTVSYNEQFF,TGTGCCAGCAGCTTGGATGGGACAGTCTCCTACAATGAGCAGTTCTTC,.,TRBJ2-1,TRBD1,TRBV5-4
CASSLSSTDTQYF,TGTGCCAGCAGTTTGAGTAGCACAGATACGCAGTATTTT,.,TRBJ2-3,.,TRBV28
CASTERRDTDTQYF,TGTGCCAGCACCGAGCGGCGGGACACAGATACGCAGTATTTT,.,TRBJ2-3,.,TRBV6-6
CAARSSGNTIYF,TGTGCCGCTAGGAGCTCTGGAAACACCATATATTTT,few,TRBJ1-3,.,TRBV6-5
CARSISGRARNEQFF,TGTGCCAGAAGTATTAGCGGGAGGGCCAGGAATGAGCAGTTCTTC,.,TRBJ2-1,TRBD2,TRBV5-3
CASSTGEYGYTF,TGTGCCAGCTCGACAGGGGAATATGGCTACACCTTC,.,TRBJ1-2,TRBD1,TRBV18
CASSPGSGQSSYNEQFF,TGTGCCAGCAGCCCCGGATCGGGACAGAGCTCCTACAATGAGCAGTTCTTC,.,TRBJ2-1,TRBD1,TRBV4-2
CASSVATGVLSTDTQYF,TGTGCCAGCAGCGTAGCGACGGGAGTCCTCAGCACAGATACGCAGTATTTT,once,TRBJ2-3,.,TRBV9
CASSEQRSGRRLHNEQFF,TGTGCCAGCAGCGAGCAGAGGAGCGGGAGGAGGCTACACAATGAGCAGTTCTTC,.,TRBJ2-1,.,TRBV21-1
CASSIDVQPQHF,TGTGCCAGTAGTATAGATGTACAGCCCCAGCATTTT,few,TRBJ1-5,.,TRBV19
CASYRRGGVDGYTF,TGTGCCAGCTATAGGAGGGGGGGAGTTGACGGCTACACCTTC,.,TRBJ1-2,.,TRBV21-1
CASSQGYGRGAYEQYF,TGCGCCAGCAGCCAAGGTTACGGGAGGGGGGCCTACGAGCAGTACTTC,.,TRBJ2-7,TRBD2,TRBV4-1
CASSLGGGIGQPQHF,TGTGCCAGCAGCTTAGGAGGAGGGATAGGGCAGCCCCAGCATTTT,.,TRBJ1-5,.,TRBV7-2
CASSVRDRAYEQYF,TGTGCCAGCAGCGTACGGGACAGGGCCTACGAGCAGTACTTC,.,TRBJ2-7,TRBD1,TRBV9
CASSLMTGDEETQYF,TGTGCCAGCAGCCTGATGACAGGGGACGAAGAGACCCAGTACTTC,.,TRBJ2-5,TRBD1,TRBV7-9
CAWSVGRNPYGYTF,TGTGCCTGGAGTGTAGGGAGAAACCCCTATGGCTACACCTTC,.,TRBJ1-2,.,TRBV30
CASSRTNGNTGELFF,TGTGCCAGCAGCAGGACTAACGGTAACACCGGGGAGCTGTTTTTT,.,TRBJ2-2,.,TRBV11-3
CASSLSSEDNEQFF,TGTGCCAGCAGCTTATCTAGCGAGGACAATGAGCAGTTCTTC,.,TRBJ2-1,.,TRBV11-1
CTSSQGQLAGAFDEQFF,TGCACCAGCAGCCAAGGACAACTAGCGGGAGCATTCGATGAGCAGTTCTTC,.,TRBJ2-1,.,TRBV1
CASSQDLVDRTTGELFF,TGTGCCAGCAGCCAAGATCTTGTAGATCGAACGACCGGGGAGCTGTTTTTT,.,TRBJ2-2,.,TRBV4-2
CASSIIAGESTGELFF,TGTGCCAGCAGCATCATAGCGGGAGAGAGTACCGGGGAGCTGTTTTTT,.,TRBJ2-2,TRBD2,TRBV27